The present T cell receptor beta chain was sequenced within a study of cytomegalovirus exposure and HLA in healthy donors. This clone has just a few counts. Its antigen is unknown. Likely unrecorded immune exposures existed in these nominally healthy donors. PCR amplification relied on 60 Vbeta primers (plus 13 Jbeta primers). The repertoire was sequenced with immunoSEQ multiplex PCR; TCRdb's copy has only in-frame clones and lacks some. Of tens of thousands of clones in the sample, about 80% were seen once. Germline V gene data show CDR1 as SNHLY and CDR2 as FYNNEI. The CDR3 spans 14 residues. V dropped 6 bases and J dropped 1 base, with 11 bases sitting between them. The study, taken as a whole, reports: There were some V segments, including TRBV6-2 and TRBV6-3, excluded as indistinguishable. Generally TCR sequences proved uncommon, though certain public TCRs appeared in numerous donors. Across all donors, roughly uniform sequencing depth was an assumption of the presence/absence analyses.

The sample comprised PBMCs. The receptor was isolated from a male donor in good health and CMV-seronegative. This chain connects TRBV2 to TRBJ2-3; tentatively, D is TRBD2 (5 bases). This CDR3 is CASSDREGTDTQYF. The CDR3 region has the DNA TGTGCCAGCAGCGACCGGGAAGGCACAGATACGCAGTATTTT.